Listed here are 30 T cell receptor beta chains from one sample, sequenced in a study of patients and donors after allogeneic stem cell transplantation. TCRdb recomputed calls from the RT-PCR reads with MiXCR, one row per CDR3 protein. The sample includes approximately 200,000 distinct CDR3 sequences, around two fifths of them seen just once. Sequencing was done on a sample of blood, either unsorted or a sorted T cell fraction (not recorded which). These receptor sequences come from a human donor who was either an allogeneic HSCT recipient or a stem cell or donor lymphocyte infusion donor (not recorded which). It is not recorded whose cells these are; they may come from a transplant donor.

This clonotype appeared a few times. The chain uses TRBV4-1 and TRBJ2-6; D perhaps matches TRBD1 (7 bases). V lost 0 bases, J lost 3 bases, and 18 bases lay in between. CDR3 length: 19 amino acids. CDR1 and CDR2 (germline): MGHRA, YSYEKL. The CDR3, as DNA: TGCGCCAGCAGCCAAGAATGGCGGGACAGAATCTATGGGGCCAACGTCCTGACTTTC. It codes for CASSQEWRDRIYGANVLTF.

The gene calls are TRBV29-1 and TRBJ1-1; D remains unclear. The CDR3 has 12 residues. The V end lost 6 bases, the J end lost 0 bases, and 8 bases lay between the germline ends. Germline CDR1 is SQVTM and CDR2 is ANQGSEA. In nucleotides, the CDR3 is TGCAGCGTCTATACGTTGAACACTGAAGCTTTCTTT. Translating it yields CSVYTLNTEAFF.

The chain couples TRBV12-3 or TRBV12-4 to TRBJ1-2; no clear D gene. V was clipped by 1 base and J by 1 base, with 7 bases between them. This CDR3 contains 14 residues. The chain's CDR3 is CASSLGAVNYGYTF. Written as DNA, the CDR3 is TGTGCCAGCAGTTTAGGGGCAGTTAACTATGGCTACACCTTC.

This clonotype was observed a few times. The chain links TRBV4-2 to TRBJ1-4, with D tentatively TRBD1 (5 bases). Germline lookup yields CDR1 LGHNA and CDR2 YNFKEQ. The CDR3 length is 17 residues. Trimming took off 4 bases at V and 6 bases at J, with 21 bases between the two ends. CDR3 region: CASSPAAGTGGYEKLFF. CDR3 DNA sequence: TGTGCCAGCAGCCCGGCGGCAGGAACGGGGGGGTATGAAAAACTGTTTTTT.

V and J are TRBV7-9 and TRBJ1-3, with D uncertain. The CDR3 extends over 13 amino acids. The V gene's germline CDR1 is SEHNR and CDR2 FQNEAQ (reference sequence). V gave up 5 bases and J gave up 8 bases, with 13 bases separating them. CDR3 region: CASSQHFRDTIYF. The CDR3 DNA sequence: TGTGCCAGCAGCCAACACTTTCGGGACACCATATATTTT.

This clonotype was seen more than once but under ten times. The CDR3 sequence: CATSRDRYPGAYGYTF. CDR3 bases: TGTGCCACCAGCAGAGATCGTTATCCAGGGGCCTATGGCTACACCTTC. This chain joins TRBV15 and TRBJ1-2; tentative D call: TRBD1 (6 bases). Trimming stripped 0 bases from V and 4 bases from J, with 15 bases between. Germline lookup yields CDR1 LNHNV and CDR2 YYDKDF (reference sequence). There are 16 residues in the CDR3.

This clonotype occurred a few times. V usage is TRBV27 and J usage is TRBJ1-1; D gene uncertain. Germline loops: CDR1 MNHEY, CDR2 SMNVEV (reference sequence). V was cut by 6 bases and J by 1 base, with 12 bases left in between. The CDR3 has 14 residues. In DNA form, the CDR3 reads TGTGCCAGCAGGCCGATGACACAGAACACTGAAGCTTTCTTT. It encodes CASRPMTQNTEAFF.

This clonotype was counted a few times. V gene TRBV6-1 combines with J gene TRBJ1-5; D remains unclear. V dropped 6 bases and J dropped 6 bases, with 15 bases sitting between them. The CDR3 length is 14 residues. Germline V gene data show CDR1 as MNHNS and CDR2 as SASEGT. The CDR3 DNA follows: TGTGCCAGCAGCCCGGCTGTCTCAGCTCAGCCCCAGCATTTT. Its protein product is CASSPAVSAQPQHF.

The chain couples TRBV12-3 or TRBV12-4 to TRBJ1-4; possible D gene TRBD1, 5 bases. The CDR3 consists of 15 residues. The ends were cut back, 4 bases at V and 4 bases at J, with 13 bases in the middle. CDR3 loop: CASSSHRKVNEKLFF. Here the CDR3 DNA reads TGTGCCAGCAGTTCACACAGGAAGGTTAATGAAAAACTGTTTTTT.

Only a few counts were recorded for this clonotype. The chain links TRBV9 to TRBJ1-2, with a possible D match to TRBD1 (5 bases). Germline V gene data show CDR1 as SGDLS and CDR2 as YYNGEE. V was clipped by 0 bases and J by 3 bases, with 15 bases between them. The CDR3 is 16 amino acids. CDR3 bases: TGTGCCAGCAGCGTAGGGGGCGGCAAGGACCACTATGGCTACACCTTC. Translation gives CASSVGGGKDHYGYTF.

This clonotype turned up a few times. V usage is TRBV3-1 and J usage is TRBJ1-2; TRBD1 matches 11 bases. Germline V gene lookup returns CDR1 LGHDT and CDR2 YNNKEL (reference sequence). The CDR3 extends over 16 amino acids. J lost 5 bases, V lost 3 bases, and 8 bases had no gene match. Written as DNA, the CDR3 is TGTGCCAGCAGCCATTGGACAGGGGGCTCTAGGTATGGCTACACCTTC. Translation gives CASSHWTGGSRYGYTF. The complete variable domain, with remaining parts taken from reference TRBV3-1 and TRBJ1-2, reads DTAVSQTPKYLVTQMGNDKSIKCEQNLGHDTMYWYKQDSKKFLKIMFSYNNKELIINETVPNRFSPKSPDKAHLNLHINSLELGDSAVYFCASSHWTGGSRYGYTFGSGTRLTVV.

This rearrangement joins TRBV7-2 to TRBJ2-1; D is uncertain. Germline CDR1 reads SGHTA; CDR2 reads FQGNSA. Trimming removed 5 bases from V and 10 bases from J, with 9 bases in between. The CDR3 is 11 amino acids. In nucleotides, the CDR3 is TGTGCCAGCAGCACAGTCGCCGAGCAGTTCTTC. This gives the protein CASSTVAEQFF.

This clonotype was seen only a few times. CDR3 sequence (DNA): TGCGCCAGCAGCTTGCCACCGGGACAGCTCTCCTATGGCTACACCTTC. Amino acid sequence: CASSLPPGQLSYGYTF. This chain uses TRBV5-1 with TRBJ1-2; TRBD1 matches at 7 bases. CDR1 and CDR2 from the germline V gene are SGHRS and YFSETQ. J was trimmed by 4 bases and V by 1 base; bases with no gene match: 10. This CDR3 comprises 16 residues.

In this sample, this clonotype turned up many times. The chain has TRBV30 and TRBJ1-1; TRBD1 is a possible D gene (6 bases). The CDR3 is 11 residues long. In germline, CDR1 is GTSNPN, CDR2 SVGIG (reference sequence). The V end lost 8 bases, the J end lost 13 bases, and 20 bases lay between the germline ends. The CDR3 nucleotides read TGTGCCGAGGGGCGAGGACAGACCTTTTTCTTT. It is translated as CAEGRGQTFFF.

V gene TRBV12-3 or TRBV12-4 combines with J gene TRBJ2-5, with TRBD2 matching 8 bases. After removal of 3 bases from V and 5 bases from J, the junction contained 5 bases not matched to a gene. The CDR3 consists of 14 residues. CDR3 sequence reads: CASSFESSGETQYF. In nucleotides, the CDR3 is TGTGCCAGCAGTTTTGAATCTAGCGGGGAGACCCAGTACTTC.

This clonotype turned up a few times. The chain couples TRBV24-1 to TRBJ1-2; maybe TRBD1 (5 bases). From germline, CDR1 is KGHDR and CDR2 SFDVKD. This CDR3 is built from 13 residues. Trimming took off 1 base at V and 6 bases at J, with 8 bases between the two ends. CDR3 DNA sequence: TGTGCCACCAGTGATTTACGGGGGGATGGCTACACCTTC. Encoded protein: CATSDLRGDGYTF.

This rearrangement joins TRBV2 to TRBJ1-5; D remains ambiguous. Germline V CDR1 and CDR2: SNHLY, FYNNEI. This CDR3 has 14 residues. The V end lost 10 bases, the J end lost 0 bases, and 13 bases lay between the germline ends. The DNA for the CDR3 is TGTGCCACCTCGGGGAGGATTAGCAATCAGCCCCAGCATTTT. It translates to CATSGRISNQPQHF. The full variable domain, its missing parts supplied by reference TRBV2 and TRBJ1-5, is EPEVTQTPSHQVTQMGQEVILRCVPISNHLYFYWYRQILGQKVEFLVSFYNNEISEKSEIFDDQFSVERPDGSNFTLKIRSTKLEDSAMYFCATSGRISNQPQHFGDGTRLSIL.

This clonotype occurred a few times. The J gene is TRBJ1-1, the V gene TRBV18; D perhaps matches TRBD1 (5 bases). CDR3 size: 16 residues. The V end lost 1 base, the J end lost 5 bases, and 17 bases lay between the germline ends. From germline, CDR1 is KGHSH and CDR2 LQKENI. The CDR3 loop reads CASSPLDSAGKTEAFF. CDR3 bases: TGTGCCAGCTCACCACTAGACAGCGCTGGGAAAACTGAAGCTTTCTTT.

The V call is TRBV5-1, the J call TRBJ1-5; 7 bases match TRBD1. Germline V gene sequence: CDR1 SGHRS, CDR2 YFSETQ. The CDR3 is 15 residues long. The junction had 4 bases not matched to a gene; V was cut back by 0 bases and J by 4 bases. CDR3 sequence (DNA): TGCGCCAGCAGCTTGGGGACAGGCTCTAATCAGCCCCAGCATTTT. It specifies CASSLGTGSNQPQHF.

The chain joins TRBV12-3 or TRBV12-4 to TRBJ2-3, with a possible D match to TRBD2 (5 bases). The CDR3 extends over 15 amino acids. V lost 2 bases to trimming and J lost 3 bases, with 12 bases between them. The chain's CDR3 is CASSLHEGGTDTQYF. As DNA, the CDR3 is TGTGCCAGCAGTTTACACGAGGGTGGAACAGATACGCAGTATTTT.

V is TRBV27 and J is TRBJ1-6; no reliable D call. This CDR3 is built from 13 residues. The germline CDR1 and CDR2 sequences are MNHEY and SMNVEV (reference sequence). Trimming shortened V by 2 bases and J by 8 bases, and 7 bases separated the two germline ends. DNA of the CDR3: TGTGCCAGCAGTTTAGGGAAGGATTCACCCCTCCACTTT. It specifies CASSLGKDSPLHF.

This sequence joins TRBV5-1 and TRBJ2-1; no clear D gene. Germline CDR1 is SGHRS and CDR2 is YFSETQ. V gave up 3 bases and J gave up 5 bases, with 9 bases separating them. CDR3 size: 13 residues. CDR3 protein: CASSWPWDNEQFF. CDR3 DNA sequence: TGCGCCAGCAGCTGGCCTTGGGACAATGAGCAGTTCTTC. Combining the CDR3 with reference TRBV5-1 and TRBJ2-1 gives the whole variable domain KAGVTQTPRYLIKTRGQQVTLSCSPISGHRSVSWYQQTPGQGLQFLFEYFSETQRNKGNFPGRFSGRQFSNSRSEMNVSTLELGDSALYLCASSWPWDNEQFFGPGTRLTVL.

The chain couples TRBV12-3 or TRBV12-4 to TRBJ1-5; TRBD1 aligns across 7 bases. The CDR3 has 15 residues. V lost 6 bases, J lost 7 bases, and 12 bases stayed unmatched. The CDR3 region is CASSADRAGSQPQHF. The CDR3 DNA reads as TGTGCCAGCAGCGCCGACAGGGCCGGGAGCCAGCCCCAGCATTTT.

J is TRBJ1-3 and V is TRBV12-3 or TRBV12-4; no firm D call. V lost 7 bases and J lost 0, with 13 bases in between. The CDR3 has 15 residues. Here the CDR3 reads CASTRGGSSGNTIYF. CDR3 DNA sequence: TGTGCCAGCACCCGCGGAGGGAGCTCTGGAAACACCATATATTTT.

This clonotype was counted between two and nine times. The chain recombines TRBV20-1 with TRBJ1-5; the D gene is possibly TRBD1 (6 bases). Germline V gene data show CDR1 as DFQATT and CDR2 as SNEGSKA (reference sequence). V was clipped by 5 bases and J by 4 bases, with 12 bases between them. CDR3 length: 13 amino acids. The CDR3 coding sequence is TGCAGTGCTGTGGGACAAGTTAATCAGCCCCAGCATTTT. As protein: CSAVGQVNQPQHF.

The chain uses TRBV12-3 or TRBV12-4 and TRBJ1-4; D uncertain. This CDR3 is 15 amino acids long. The V end lost 6 bases, the J end lost 10 bases, and 21 bases lay between the germline ends. The CDR3 bases are TGTGCCAGCAGCCCTCGGACGGATGTAATTGGAAAACTGTTTTTT. The encoded protein is CASSPRTDVIGKLFF.

The chain combines TRBV12-3 or TRBV12-4 with TRBJ1-1; no reliable D call. This CDR3 has 12 residues. Trimming took 6 bases from V and 12 from J, leaving 17 bases between them. In nucleotides, the CDR3 is TGTGCCAGCAGGTACCTCGGTGCGTCGACTTTCTTT. Translating gives CASRYLGASTFF.

The V gene is TRBV2, the J gene TRBJ1-4; D uncertain. The CDR3 spans 14 residues. Germline assignment: CDR1 SNHLY and CDR2 FYNNEI. Trimming removed 5 bases from V and 0 bases from J, with 7 bases in between. The CDR3 sequence is CASSRWATNEKLFF. The CDR3 DNA is TGTGCCAGCAGTCGATGGGCAACTAATGAAAAACTGTTTTTT.

This clonotype was picked up many times. V gene TRBV20-1 combines with J gene TRBJ2-3, with D maybe TRBD1 (5 bases). CDR3 length: 16 amino acids. Germline assignment: CDR1 DFQATT and CDR2 SNEGSKA (reference sequence). V lost 3 bases to trimming and J lost 2 bases, with 18 bases between them. The DNA for the CDR3 is TGCAGTGCTAGGCAGTCGACAGTGGGGAACACAGATACGCAGTATTTT. It translates to CSARQSTVGNTDTQYF.

The V and J genes are TRBV4-1 and TRBJ2-3, with TRBD2 matching over 8 bases. Germline CDR1 MGHRA, CDR2 YSYEKL. The CDR3 spans 17 residues. The V and J ends lost 4 bases and 2 bases, in that order; junction bases with no gene match: 11. CDR3 residues: CASSPLTKRGLTDTQYF. DNA for the CDR3: TGCGCCAGCAGCCCCCTGACTAAGCGGGGGCTCACAGATACGCAGTATTTT.